Presented here are 30 T cell receptor beta chains from one specimen sequenced in a study of T cell responses to AZD1222 COVID-19 vaccine. Generated by immunoSEQ multiplex PCR, the TCRdb table keeps only in-frame clones and is missing some. The sample records 150,000 or so clones, nearly 95% being singletons. The source was peripheral blood, collected 28 days after the second AZD1222 dose. Receptor source: an adult who received the AZD1222 COVID-19 vaccine.

V and J are TRBV5-1 and TRBJ1-4; 7 bases agree with TRBD1. After removal of 7 bases from V and 4 bases from J, the junction contained 7 bases not matched to a gene. The CDR3 extends over 14 amino acids. Germline CDR1 reads SGHRS; CDR2 reads YFSETQ. Written as DNA, the CDR3 is TGCGCCAGCCGACAGGGAATCGGTAATGAAAAACTGTTTTTT. Its protein is CASRQGIGNEKLFF.

This clone appeared once. The J gene is TRBJ1-6, the V gene TRBV28; D might be TRBD1 (5 bases). Per the germline V gene, CDR1 is MDHEN and CDR2 is SYDVKM. V lost 5 bases and J lost 7, with 18 bases in between. CDR3 length equals 16 residues. The CDR3 region is CASSTPGAPINSPLHF. DNA of the CDR3: TGTGCCAGCAGTACACCCGGGGCCCCAATCAATTCACCCCTCCACTTT.

The CDR3 loop reads CASSLNRLNTEAFF. CDR3 in DNA: TGTGCCAGCAGCCTAAACAGGCTGAACACTGAAGCTTTCTTT. The chain combines TRBV2 with TRBJ1-1; weak D call: TRBD1 (5 bases). CDR3 size: 14 residues. Germline CDR1 and CDR2: SNHLY and FYNNEI. Trimming left V 6 bases short and J 0 bases short, with 11 bases between.

The chain is built from TRBV28 and TRBJ1-1; a possible D gene is TRBD1 (5 bases). Trimming stripped 5 bases from V and 8 bases from J, with 12 bases between. The CDR3 spans 12 residues. Per the germline V gene, CDR1 is MDHEN and CDR2 is SYDVKM. CDR3 DNA sequence: TGTGCCAGCAGTCCGGGGGAATGGGAAGCTTTCTTT. This encodes CASSPGEWEAFF.

The chain carries TRBV28 and TRBJ1-2, with D perhaps TRBD1 (5 bases). Per germline, CDR1 MDHEN and CDR2 SYDVKM. Trimming removed 6 bases from V and 4 bases from J, with 9 bases in between. The CDR3 is 12 residues long. This chain's CDR3 is CASRMTVYGYTF. The CDR3 DNA sequence: TGTGCCAGCAGGATGACAGTCTATGGCTACACCTTC.

V is TRBV28 and J is TRBJ1-3; D gene unclear. Trimming shortened V by 7 bases and J by 0 bases, and 10 bases separated the two germline ends. The CDR3 is made up of 14 amino acids. The germline V gene has CDR1 MDHEN and CDR2 SYDVKM. CDR3: CASIPRDSGNTIYF. The CDR3 DNA reads as TGTGCCAGCATCCCGAGGGACTCTGGAAACACCATATATTTT. The variable domain in full, completed from reference TRBV28 and TRBJ1-3, reads DVKVTQSSRYLVKRTGEKVFLECVQDMDHENMFWYRQDPGLGLRLIYFSYDVKMKEKGDIPEGYSVSREKKERFSLILESASTNQTSMYLCASIPRDSGNTIYFGEGSWLTVV.

V gene TRBV28 combines with J gene TRBJ1-1; D call uncertain. The CDR3 contains 13 residues. Per the germline V gene, CDR1 is MDHEN and CDR2 is SYDVKM. The V and J ends lost 4 bases and 6 bases respectively, with 12 bases between them. The CDR3 DNA reads TGTGCCAGCAGTTCCCCCCGGAGTTCTGAAGCTTTCTTT. Protein: CASSSPRSSEAFF.

This clone was recorded only once. The V call is TRBV5-8, the J call TRBJ1-2; TRBD1 might be the D (5 bases). Germline lookup yields CDR1 SGHTS and CDR2 YDEGEE. V was clipped by 0 bases and J by 3 bases, with 12 bases between them. The CDR3 loop spans 15 amino acids. CDR3 amino acids: CASSLAPGIYYGYTF. The DNA for the CDR3 is TGTGCCAGCAGCTTGGCTCCAGGGATATACTATGGCTACACCTTC.

The gene calls are TRBV25-1 and TRBJ2-7, with TRBD2 matching over 10 bases. Losses at the gene ends were 6 bases for V and 4 bases for J; bases not matched to a gene: 9. Germline loops: CDR1 MGHDK, CDR2 SYGVNS. CDR3 length equals 15 residues. The CDR3 loop is CASSPPGLANYEQYF. CDR3 DNA: TGTGCCAGCAGCCCCCCGGGACTAGCGAATTACGAGCAGTACTTC.

This chain uses TRBV3-1 (or the pseudogene TRBV3-2) with TRBJ2-1; 9 bases are shared with TRBD2. The CDR3 totals 16 residues. V gave up 1 base and J gave up 3 bases; unmatched junction bases: 4. Germline V CDR1 and CDR2: LGHDT, YNNKEL (reference sequence). CDR3 loop: CASSQGVSGSYNEQFF. In DNA form, the CDR3 reads TGTGCCAGCAGCCAAGGGGTTAGCGGGAGCTACAATGAGCAGTTCTTC.

The V and J genes are TRBV15 and TRBJ2-1, with D possibly matching TRBD2 (6 bases). Looked up from germline, CDR1 is LNHNV and CDR2 is YYDKDF (reference sequence). There are 17 residues in the CDR3. V lost 5 bases to trimming and J lost 3 bases, with 20 bases between them. CDR3 nucleotides: TGTGCCACCAGCGGAAGAAACCGGGACTTCAGCTACAATGAGCAGTTCTTC. This gives the protein CATSGRNRDFSYNEQFF.

The CDR3 DNA is TGTGCCAGCAGTTCACAGGGGACAGGGAACCACGAGCAGTACTTC. Translated, it gives CASSSQGTGNHEQYF. V usage is TRBV28 and J usage is TRBJ2-7; TRBD1 aligns across 9 bases. This CDR3 is built from 15 residues. After removal of 4 bases from V and 5 bases from J, the junction contained 9 bases not matched to a gene. CDR1 is MDHEN and CDR2 is SYDVKM in the germline V gene.

In this sample, this clone turned up a few times. This specimen includes other DNA sequences encoding the same CDR3. The CDR3: CASSLSGRVDEQYF. DNA for the CDR3: TGCGCCAGCAGCTTGTCTGGCAGGGTGGACGAGCAGTACTTC. The chain is built from TRBV5-1 and TRBJ2-7; maybe TRBD1 (5 bases). V dropped 1 base and J dropped 5 bases, with 13 bases sitting between them. The CDR3 totals 14 residues. Germline V gene lookup returns CDR1 SGHRS and CDR2 YFSETQ.

The chain recombines TRBV27 with TRBJ1-5, with D possibly being TRBD1 (5 bases). Trimming removed 5 bases from V and 6 bases from J, with 14 bases in between. The germline V gene has CDR1 MNHEY and CDR2 SMNVEV (reference sequence). The CDR3 covers 14 residues. Written as DNA, the CDR3 is TGTGCCAGCAGTGTGGGCAGGGAGGTTCAGCCCCAGCATTTT. Residues: CASSVGREVQPQHF.

The chain combines TRBV7-3 with TRBJ1-1, with D hard to call. Germline V gene data show CDR1 as SGHTA and CDR2 as FQGTGA. This CDR3 spans 14 amino acids. V was shortened by 0 bases and J by 0 bases, with 5 bases between the two germline ends. The CDR3 spells CASSLTAVNTEAFF. As DNA, the CDR3 is TGTGCCAGCAGCTTAACCGCAGTGAACACTGAAGCTTTCTTT.

The chain is built from TRBV10-2 and TRBJ1-5, with D possibly being TRBD1 (6 bases). Germline loops: CDR1 WSHSY, CDR2 SAAADI. The CDR3 has 14 residues. Trimming removed 9 bases from V and 6 bases from J, with 18 bases in between. The CDR3 region has the DNA TGCGCCAGTACAGCCCAGGGGATGGGTCAGCCCCAGCATTTT. Residues: CASTAQGMGQPQHF.

This clone came up once. This rearrangement joins TRBV5-5 to TRBJ1-5; D is unclear. CDR3 length equals 14 residues. Trimming pared 0 bases from V and 1 base from J, leaving 5 bases between. Germline values: CDR1 SGHKS, CDR2 YYEKEE (reference sequence). The CDR3 sequence: CASSLAPSNQPQHF. The CDR3 DNA is TGTGCCAGCAGCTTGGCCCCAAGCAATCAGCCCCAGCATTTT. The whole variable domain, remainder taken from reference TRBV5-5 and TRBJ1-5, is DAGVTQSPTHLIKTRGQQVTLRCSPISGHKSVSWYQQVLGQGPQFIFQYYEKEERGRGNFPDRFSARQFPNYSSELNVNALLLGDSALYLCASSLAPSNQPQHFGDGTRLSIL.

For the CDR3, the DNA is TGTGCCAGCAGTTACTCTGTAGCGGTTGCCAAAAACATTCAGTACTTC. It yields the protein CASSYSVAVAKNIQYF. The V gene is TRBV6-2 or TRBV6-3, the J gene TRBJ2-4; possibly TRBD2 for D (6 bases). The germline CDR1 and CDR2 sequences are MNHEY and SVGEGT. Trimming shortened V by 0 bases and J by 1 base, and 10 bases separated the two germline ends. The CDR3 totals 16 residues.

The chain carries TRBV28 and TRBJ2-3; no firm D call. Germline CDR1 and CDR2: MDHEN and SYDVKM. This CDR3 comprises 14 residues. Trimming took 8 bases from V and 2 from J, leaving 14 bases between them. CDR3 in DNA: TGTGCCAGCTCCCCGGGCTTATACACAGATACGCAGTATTTT. Translated, it gives CASSPGLYTDTQYF.

V is TRBV18 and J is TRBJ1-1; 12 bases map to TRBD1. With 4 bases clipped from V and 7 bases from J, the junction kept 4 bases outside the gene matches. Germline CDR1 KGHSH, CDR2 LQKENI. The CDR3 has 14 amino acids. The CDR3 loop is CASSRGQGAGEAFF. DNA of the CDR3: TGTGCCAGCTCACGGGGACAGGGGGCTGGTGAAGCTTTCTTT.

The rearrangement joins TRBV6-5 to TRBJ1-2; 7 positions match TRBD1. The CDR3 extends over 15 amino acids. Germline lookup yields CDR1 MNHEY and CDR2 SVGAGI. V lost 0 bases and J lost 4; bases outside the gene matches: 5. In DNA form, the CDR3 reads TGTGCCAGCAGTTACTCTGACAGGGACGTCTATGGCTACACCTTC. Residues: CASSYSDRDVYGYTF.

The J gene is TRBJ1-2, the V gene TRBV6-5; 8 bases are shared with TRBD1. V was pared by 6 bases and J by 8 bases, with 5 bases of the junction left unmatched. The germline V gene encodes CDR1 MNHEY and CDR2 SVGAGI. This CDR3 has 12 residues. CDR3 sequence (DNA): TGTGCCAGCAGAAGGACAGGGCTCGGCTACACCTTC. Its translation is CASRRTGLGYTF.

This chain links TRBV28 with TRBJ1-2, with a tentative D call TRBD1 (6 bases). The length of the CDR3 is 15 residues. Per the germline V gene, CDR1 is MDHEN and CDR2 is SYDVKM. V dropped 6 bases and J dropped 5 bases, with 19 bases sitting between them. The CDR3 bases are TGTGCCAGCAGCGCAGGCAGCAGTCAGGGGTATGGCTACACCTTC. As protein: CASSAGSSQGYGYTF.

The rearrangement joins TRBV6-1 to TRBJ2-7; 7 bases align to TRBD2. CDR1 is MNHNS, CDR2 SASEGT, per germline. The CDR3 runs 20 residues. V lost 2 bases, J lost 0 bases, and 19 bases stayed unmatched. In nucleotides, the CDR3 is TGTGCCAGCAGTGAAATTCGGGCCCTTCCCCGGCGGGAGAACTCCTACGAGCAGTACTTC. This translates into CASSEIRALPRRENSYEQYF.

The V call is TRBV19, the J call TRBJ2-7; 11 nucleotides agree with TRBD2. The CDR3 sequence is 16 residues long. Trimming cost V 3 bases and J 3 bases; bases outside gene matches: 7. CDR1 LNHDA and CDR2 SQIVND come from the germline V gene (reference sequence). In DNA form, the CDR3 reads TGTGCCAGTAGTATGGGTACTAGCGGGAGCCGCTACGAGCAGTACTTC. Its translation is CASSMGTSGSRYEQYF.

The chain uses TRBV3-1 (or the pseudogene TRBV3-2) and TRBJ1-1; D gene unclear. Germline CDR1 and CDR2: LGHDT and YNNKEL (reference sequence). The CDR3 totals 14 residues. Deletions cut 1 base from V and 4 bases from J, with 10 bases between. CDR3 in amino acids: CASSQGSPSTEAFF. The CDR3 DNA is TGTGCCAGCAGCCAAGGTAGCCCGAGCACTGAAGCTTTCTTT.

The genes are TRBV7-3 and TRBJ2-1, with D perhaps matching TRBD2 (5 bases). Germline V gives CDR1 SGHTA, CDR2 FQGTGA. V lost 5 bases and J 4 bases, leaving 12 bases between the germline ends. The CDR3 loop spans 14 amino acids. This CDR3 reads CASSSSGIYNEQFF. Here the CDR3 DNA reads TGTGCCAGCAGCAGCTCCGGGATATACAATGAGCAGTTCTTC. Filled out from reference TRBV7-3 and TRBJ2-1, the complete variable domain reads GAGVSQTPSNKVTEKGKYVELRCDPISGHTALYWYRQSLGQGPEFLIYFQGTGAADDSGLPNDRFFAVRPEGSVSTLKIQRTERGDSAVYLCASSSSGIYNEQFFGPGTRLTVL.

The J gene is TRBJ2-7, the V gene TRBV9; TRBD1 agrees at 8 bases. The V segment lost 0 bases and the J segment 0 bases; nucleotides outside the gene matches: 2. Germline-derived CDR1 and CDR2 are SGDLS and YYNGEE. The CDR3 contains 15 residues. CDR3 region: CASSVGTGGSYEQYF. In DNA form, the CDR3 reads TGTGCCAGCAGCGTAGGAACAGGGGGCTCCTACGAGCAGTACTTC. The full variable domain, rest sourced from reference TRBV9 and TRBJ2-7, is DSGVTQTPKHLITATGQRVTLRCSPRSGDLSVYWYQQSLDQGLQFLIQYYNGEERAKGNILERFSAQQFPDLHSELNLSSLELGDSALYFCASSVGTGGSYEQYFGPGTRLTVT.

This rearrangement joins TRBV23-1 to TRBJ1-4, with TRBD1 as a possible D gene (5 bases). TRBV23-1 is identified as an open reading frame with a role that is uncertain. The CDR3 loop spans 14 amino acids. Trimming cost V 7 bases and J 8 bases, with 17 bases left between them. The CDR3 protein is CASKDAGRREKLFF. The CDR3 region has the DNA TGCGCCAGCAAGGACGCAGGGAGGAGGGAAAAACTGTTTTTT.

The chain combines TRBV29-1 with TRBJ2-7, with a tentative D call TRBD1 (6 bases). CDR3 length: 14 amino acids. Per germline, CDR1 SQVTM and CDR2 ANQGSEA. V dropped 7 bases and J dropped 2 bases, with 18 bases sitting between them. CDR3 residues: CSAARDNSAYEQYF. In DNA, the CDR3 is TGCAGCGCTGCAAGGGACAATTCAGCCTACGAGCAGTACTTC.